The entry that follows covers one TCR beta chain sequence. In this sample, this clonotype turned up many times. Its target antigen remains unknown. A read error may account for a junction end that differs from germline. These data originate in a study of regulatory T cells in long-lasting Graves disease (dated by TCRdb to about 2021). Looking at the study overall: Persistent Graves' disease was defined as antithyroid drug treatment for over 5 years with persistently positive TSH receptor autoantibodies. A total of around 35 samples underwent TCR sequencing, from roughly 13 patients with persistent Graves' disease and 20 or so patients with newly diagnosed Graves' disease. Patients with persistent Graves' disease were compared with patients with newly diagnosed Graves' disease using TCR sequencing and RNA sequencing of peripheral blood. The study was conducted in China and was registered as a clinical trial. In the clinical cohort, patients with persistent Graves' disease had used antithyroid drugs for an average of about 9.3 years. The study at large found these results: Only peripheral blood was studied, because thyroid tissue, the primary lesion, was inaccessible. Sequencing and analysis were restricted to the TCR beta chain. Persistent patients shared more public clonotypes among themselves (2,741) than newly diagnosed patients did (roughly 920). Persistent Graves' disease patients showed lower TCR Shannon entropy and fewer highly expanded clones than newly diagnosed patients, suggesting clonal expansion. Persistent disease showed preferential use of TRBV28, TRBJ1-2 and TRBJ2-5, whereas newly diagnosed disease favored TRBV20-1 and TRBJ2-1. As a limitation, the authors acknowledged that the small sample size may reduce accuracy.

Reading from cysteine to phenylalanine, the CDR3 counts 11 amino acids. The read is trimmed to its CDR3 DNA, 33 bases read in frame from base 1. The germline V gene (reference sequence) gives CDR1 as GTSNPN and CDR2 as SVGIG. This sample's time point label indicates: persistent/refractory GD, antithyroid drugs over 5 years with positive TRAb. For both TCR sequencing and RNA sequencing, RNA was extracted from PBMCs in TRIzol. The diagnosis of Graves' disease was made according to American Thyroid Association guidelines. Patients were recruited from an endocrinology department in Xi'an, China. From each patient, nine milliliters of peripheral blood was collected into an EDTA anticoagulant tube. PBMCs were isolated by Ficoll Paque Plus density gradient separation without further T cell sorting. An Agilent 2100 Bioanalyzer and agarose gel were used to assess RNA quality, and a NanoDrop 2000 was used to measure RNA concentration.

The method behind the library was multiplex PCR. Sequencing instrument: Illumina HiSeq 4000. CDR3 regions were amplified by Arm-PCR with iRepertoire HTBI primers to construct TCR beta libraries. PCR products were gel purified before sequencing. The study's processing was this. A total of some 65 TRBV and some 13 TRBJ segments were identified across samples and were used for gene usage analysis of CDR3 amino acid clonotypes. COPE and FqMerger were used to merge filtered high-quality paired reads into contigs. BLAST was used to align contigs to IMGT TRBV, TRBD and TRBJ reference genes, with CDR3 defined following IMGT. Any clonotype with a frequency above 0.1% was classified as a highly expanded clone. Shannon entropy served as the measure of repertoire diversity, while the Gini coefficient captured V-J evenness. Clonotypes shared by more than one individual were considered public. TCRdb reanalyzed the raw reads on its own, using fastp at Q25 for trimming and MiXCR for clone calling, and kept in-frame beta chains. Rows are combined by CDR3 protein, so each entry shows the most common genes and DNA. TCRdb's processing, not the authors', yielded these V and J calls. For this sample there are roughly 430,000 distinct CDR3 sequences; under 25% appear just once. The ten most abundant clones make up roughly an eighth of the sample.

Source: peripheral blood mononuclear cells (PBMCs), taken when the disease was refractory, from a patient treated with antithyroid drugs. The TCR comes from a female donor with Graves disease. This sequence uses TRBV30 and TRBJ2-7; the D gene is unclear. The CDR3 region reads CAWGVAYEQYF. In nucleotides, the sequence is TGTGCCTGGGGTGTCGCCTACGAGCAGTACTTC.